This T cell receptor (beta chain) was documented in a study of chemoradiotherapy in HPV16-positive cancers. Study as a whole: Candidate HPV-specific clones and shared TCR motifs came from a couple of HPV16-positive patients. Findings and caveats of the study: Candidate HPV-specific clones and E7-related TCR motifs grew in tumor during treatment. Better recurrence-free survival went with HPV-responsive T-cell expansion in HPV16-positive patients.

Repertoires were sampled repeatedly during chemoradiotherapy. The germline V gene has CDR1 MNHNY and CDR2 SVGAGI (reference sequence). The CDR3 consists of 15 residues. Between the trimmed V and J ends, which lost 2 bases and 6 bases, there was a span of 13 bases. A remark on this clone: Its antigen is not identified.

The data were produced by immunoSEQ multiplex PCR, yet TCRdb's version contains in-frame clones alone and is incomplete. The top ten hold roughly 3% of the sample, which has approximately 58,000 clones, around 90% seen once. The chain uses TRBV6-6 and TRBJ1-4; D is ambiguous. The sequencing here drew on blood, taken from a patient who underwent chemoradiotherapy. The receptor comes from a human donor with HPV-associated anogenital cancer. This CDR3 reads CASSYQDGGDEKLFF. The CDR3 DNA is TGTGCCAGCAGTTACCAGGACGGAGGAGATGAAAAACTGTTTTTT.